The 21 T cell receptor beta chains in this list originate from one sample, sequenced in a study of blood T cell repertoires in COVID-19. Sequencing used immunoSEQ multiplex PCR; TCRdb keeps in-frame clones, though not all of them. Counted here are some 160,000 clones, roughly 80% occurring once; the ten biggest clones make up 3% to 3.5%. The sample was PBMCs or T cells enriched from blood (not recorded which). These receptors all come from a woman in her sixties who had recovered from COVID-19.

The V and J genes are TRBV6-5 and TRBJ1-2; 7 bases are a match to TRBD1. The germline V gene has CDR1 MNHEY and CDR2 SVGAGI. The trim removed 3 bases at V and 2 bases at J, leaving 6 bases unmatched. The CDR3 contains 15 residues. CDR3 coding DNA: TGTGCCAGCAGTTATACGACAGGGAGCAACTATGGCTACACCTTC. Translating it yields CASSYTTGSNYGYTF.

The chain has TRBV3-1 (or the pseudogene TRBV3-2) and TRBJ2-2; weak D call: TRBD1 (5 bases). The CDR3 length is 13 residues. Trimming stripped 6 bases from V and 3 bases from J, with 8 bases between. Germline V gives CDR1 LGHDT, CDR2 YNNKEL (reference sequence). The CDR3 loop is CASRGRDTGELFF. DNA of the CDR3: TGTGCCAGCAGGGGCAGGGACACCGGGGAGCTGTTTTTT.

The V gene is TRBV18, the J gene TRBJ2-7; 8 bases align to TRBD1. The CDR3 loop spans 15 amino acids. The germline gives CDR1 KGHSH, CDR2 LQKENI. J lost 5 bases, V lost 5 bases, and 11 bases had no gene match. Here the CDR3 reads CASSSLQGEGNEQYF. CDR3 nucleotide sequence: TGTGCCAGCTCATCCCTACAGGGGGAAGGAAACGAGCAGTACTTC.

The rearrangement joins TRBV6-1 to TRBJ1-1; D is undetermined. Germline values: CDR1 MNHNS, CDR2 SASEGT. The length of the CDR3 is 14 residues. The V and J ends lost 3 bases and 1 base respectively, with 9 bases between them. Here the CDR3 reads CASSDRGKNTEAFF. The CDR3 coding sequence is TGTGCCAGCAGTGATAGAGGTAAGAACACTGAAGCTTTCTTT.

The CDR3, as DNA: TGTGCCACCAGTGACCACAGGGGCGAAGATGGCTACACCTTC. Its translation is CATSDHRGEDGYTF. The rearrangement uses TRBV24-1 and TRBJ1-2; 7 positions match TRBD1. Germline-derived CDR1 and CDR2 are KGHDR and SFDVKD. J was trimmed by 6 bases and V by 4 bases; bases with no gene match: 7. The CDR3 extends over 14 amino acids.

The CDR3 reads CASSLGGRVNEKLFF. The CDR3 nucleotides are TGTGCCAGCAGCTTGGGGGGGAGGGTAAATGAAAAACTGTTTTTT. The J gene is TRBJ1-4, the V gene TRBV5-4; D may be TRBD1 (5 bases). There are 15 residues in the CDR3. Per germline, CDR1 SGHNT and CDR2 YYREEE (reference sequence). Trimming took 0 bases from V and 5 from J, leaving 11 bases between them. Supplemented by reference TRBV5-4 and TRBJ1-4, the full variable domain reads ETGVTQSPTHLIKTRGQQVTLRCSSQSGHNTVSWYQQALGQGPQFIFQYYREEENGRGNFPPRFSGLQFPNYSSELNVNALELDDSALYLCASSLGGRVNEKLFFGSGTQLSVL.

The V and J genes are TRBV18 and TRBJ2-1; 9 bases map to TRBD2. The CDR3 is 14 residues long. The junction had 10 bases not matched to a gene; V was cut back by 8 bases and J by 8 bases. Germline values: CDR1 KGHSH, CDR2 LQKENI. As DNA, the CDR3 is TGTGCCAGCGGGTCTAGCGGGGAGGAGGATGAGCAGTTCTTC. This translates into CASGSSGEEDEQFF.

This clone was counted at least ten times. The chain recombines TRBV6-5 with TRBJ1-3, with D unresolved. Germline loops: CDR1 MNHEY, CDR2 SVGAGI. The CDR3 covers 15 residues. V lost 8 bases to trimming and J lost 4 bases, with 18 bases between them. CDR3 in DNA: TGTGCCAGCTCCAACGCGGGCAGTTCGGGAAACACCATATATTTT. Translation gives CASSNAGSSGNTIYF.

The chain is built from TRBV6-5 and TRBJ2-3; 7 bases line up with TRBD2. CDR3 size: 15 residues. Unmatched junction bases numbered 7, after V lost 6 bases and J lost 1 base. Germline V CDR1 and CDR2: MNHEY, SVGAGI. CDR3 residues: CASRSSGLGTDTQYF. The CDR3 DNA follows: TGTGCCAGCAGAAGTAGCGGGTTGGGCACAGATACGCAGTATTTT.

The J gene is TRBJ1-6, the V gene TRBV15; D is perhaps TRBD1 (5 bases). This CDR3 contains 13 residues. Germline values: CDR1 LNHNV, CDR2 YYDKDF (reference sequence). The germline V and J ends were trimmed by 1 base and 11 bases, with 9 bases remaining between them. The CDR3 is CATSRGGGTPLHF. The DNA of the CDR3 is TGTGCCACCAGCAGAGGGGGGGGAACACCCCTCCACTTT.

The chain links TRBV11-1 to TRBJ2-7; D may be TRBD2 (5 bases). CDR3 length equals 15 residues. The germline V and J ends were trimmed by 1 base and 3 bases, with 13 bases remaining between them. Per the germline V gene, CDR1 is SGHAT and CDR2 is FQDESV (reference sequence). CDR3 in amino acids: CASSLGGGGIYEQYF. CDR3 in DNA: TGTGCCAGCAGCTTAGGCGGAGGAGGAATCTACGAGCAGTACTTC.

V gene TRBV24-1 combines with J gene TRBJ2-1; 9 nucleotides match TRBD1. Germline V gene sequence: CDR1 KGHDR, CDR2 SFDVKD. The trim removed 3 bases at V and 3 bases at J, leaving 2 bases unmatched. The CDR3 extends over 15 amino acids. This CDR3 is CATSDEGQGYNEQFF. The CDR3 DNA reads as TGTGCCACCAGTGATGAGGGACAGGGCTACAATGAGCAGTTCTTC.

This clone was detected a few times. The chain has TRBV19 and TRBJ2-1; D might be TRBD2 (6 bases). This CDR3 is built from 15 residues. Looked up from germline, CDR1 is LNHDA and CDR2 is SQIVND (reference sequence). Trimming stripped 4 bases from V and 1 base from J, with 11 bases between. The CDR3 DNA follows: TGTGCCAGTAGTAGGGGACTGGAGTCCTACAATGAGCAGTTCTTC. This encodes CASSRGLESYNEQFF.

CDR3 in DNA: TGTGCCAGCAGCCAGCGACAGGTTGCCGAGCAGTACTTC. It specifies CASSQRQVAEQYF. This chain joins TRBV7-2 and TRBJ2-7, with TRBD1 as a possible D gene (6 bases). The CDR3 contains 13 residues. The V and J ends lost 5 bases and 6 bases respectively, with 14 bases between them. Germline V gives CDR1 SGHTA, CDR2 FQGNSA.

The chain joins TRBV6-4 to TRBJ2-1; 10 bases align to TRBD2. The CDR3 has 16 amino acids. Germline V gives CDR1 MRHNA, CDR2 SNTAGT. V trimming: 5 bases; J trimming: 6 bases; junction bases outside the gene matches: 10. CDR3 residues: CASSPFGSSGGNEQFF. In nucleotides, the CDR3 is TGTGCCAGCAGTCCCTTCGGGTCTAGCGGGGGCAATGAGCAGTTCTTC.

V and J are TRBV18 and TRBJ1-4; the D gene is possibly TRBD1 (5 bases). The germline V and J ends were trimmed by 3 bases and 8 bases, with 10 bases remaining between them. The V gene's germline CDR1 is KGHSH and CDR2 LQKENI. There are 13 residues in the CDR3. CDR3 nucleotides: TGTGCCAGCTCACCGGATCAGGGCGAAAAACTGTTTTTT. Protein sequence: CASSPDQGEKLFF.

Here the CDR3 reads CASSGEGVPAYGYTF. CDR3 bases: TGTGCCAGCAGCGGGGAGGGGGTTCCAGCCTATGGCTACACCTTC. V and J are TRBV7-9 and TRBJ1-2; perhaps TRBD1 as D (6 bases). Germline CDR1 and CDR2: SEHNR and FQNEAQ (reference sequence). Trimming took off 5 bases at V and 4 bases at J, with 17 bases between the two ends. The CDR3 covers 15 residues.

V is TRBV4-1 and J is TRBJ1-1, with a weak D call TRBD1 (6 bases). CDR3 size: 14 residues. Germline V gene data show CDR1 as MGHRA and CDR2 as YSYEKL. Between the trimmed V and J ends, which lost 4 bases and 4 bases, there was a span of 13 bases. CDR3 sequence reads: CASSPYRDSTEAFF. The CDR3 nucleotides are TGCGCCAGCAGCCCTTACAGGGATTCCACTGAAGCTTTCTTT.

This rearrangement joins TRBV7-9 to TRBJ2-1, with D possibly matching TRBD1 (6 bases). The germline V and J ends were trimmed by 2 bases and 4 bases, with 12 bases remaining between them. Germline loops: CDR1 SEHNR, CDR2 FQNEAQ (reference sequence). The CDR3 covers 15 residues. The CDR3 region is CASSLILTGYNEQFF. The DNA for the CDR3 is TGTGCCAGCAGCTTAATTCTGACAGGATACAATGAGCAGTTCTTC. Variable domain in full (rest from reference TRBV7-9 and TRBJ2-1): DTGVSQNPRHKITKRGQNVTFRCDPISEHNRLYWYRQTLGQGPEFLTYFQNEAQLEKSRLLSDRFSAERPKGSFSTLEIQRTEQGDSAMYLCASSLILTGYNEQFFGPGTRLTVL.

The chain recombines TRBV7-6 with TRBJ2-1; 11 bases match TRBD2. CDR3 size: 16 residues. Germline V gives CDR1 SGHVS, CDR2 FNYEAQ. With V trimmed by 1 base and J by 9 bases, 8 bases remained unmatched. In DNA, the CDR3 is TGTGCCAGCAGCTTAGAACTAGCGGGGGTAAAGGCTGAGCAGTTCTTC. This gives the protein CASSLELAGVKAEQFF. The entire variable domain, with the rest obtained from reference TRBV7-6 and TRBJ2-1, is as follows: GAGVSQSPRYKVTKRGQDVALRCDPISGHVSLYWYRQALGQGPEFLTYFNYEAQQDKSGLPNDRFSAERPEGSISTLTIQRTEQRDSAMYRCASSLELAGVKAEQFFGPGTRLTVL.

The rearrangement uses TRBV5-4 and TRBJ2-5; TRBD1 matches 9 bases. This CDR3 contains 15 residues. The J segment lost 1 base and the V segment lost 5 bases, leaving 6 bases of the junction unmatched. Germline V gene data show CDR1 as SGHNT and CDR2 as YYREEE (reference sequence). The CDR3 is CASSLTGGSQETQYF. The CDR3 coding sequence is TGTGCCAGCAGTCTCACAGGGGGCTCCCAAGAGACCCAGTACTTC.